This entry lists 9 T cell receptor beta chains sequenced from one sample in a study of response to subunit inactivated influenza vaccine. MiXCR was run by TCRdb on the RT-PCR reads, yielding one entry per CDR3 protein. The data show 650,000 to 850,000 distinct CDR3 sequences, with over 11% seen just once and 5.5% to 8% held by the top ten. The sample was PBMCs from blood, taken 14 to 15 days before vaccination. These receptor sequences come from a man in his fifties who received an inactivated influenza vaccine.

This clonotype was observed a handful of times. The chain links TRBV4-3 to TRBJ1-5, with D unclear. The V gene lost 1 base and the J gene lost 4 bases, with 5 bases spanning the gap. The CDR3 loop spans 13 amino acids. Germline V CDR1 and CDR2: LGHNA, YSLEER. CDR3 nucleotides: TGCGCCAGCAGCCAAGCTTGGAATCAGCCCCAGCATTTT. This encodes CASSQAWNQPQHF.

DNA for the CDR3: TGTGCCAGCAGTTACTACAGTCTCGAGCCCCAGCATTTT. It translates to CASSYYSLEPQHF. V is TRBV6-2 or TRBV6-3 and J is TRBJ1-5; no clear D gene. Germline assignment: CDR1 MNHEY and CDR2 SVGEGT. There are 13 residues in the CDR3. V shed 1 base and J shed 8 bases, with 9 bases lying between them.

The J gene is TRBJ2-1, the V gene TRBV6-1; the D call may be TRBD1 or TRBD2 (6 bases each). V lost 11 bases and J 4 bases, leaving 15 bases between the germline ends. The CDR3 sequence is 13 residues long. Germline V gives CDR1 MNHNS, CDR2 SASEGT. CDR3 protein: CAGGLAHYNEQFF. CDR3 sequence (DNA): TGTGCCGGGGGGCTAGCGCATTACAATGAGCAGTTCTTC.

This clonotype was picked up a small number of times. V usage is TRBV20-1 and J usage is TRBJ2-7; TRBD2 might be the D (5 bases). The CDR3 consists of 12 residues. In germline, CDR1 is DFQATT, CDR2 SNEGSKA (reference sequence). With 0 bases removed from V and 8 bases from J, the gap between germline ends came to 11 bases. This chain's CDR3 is CSARDLRAKQYF. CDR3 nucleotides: TGCAGTGCTAGAGATCTGAGGGCGAAGCAGTACTTC.

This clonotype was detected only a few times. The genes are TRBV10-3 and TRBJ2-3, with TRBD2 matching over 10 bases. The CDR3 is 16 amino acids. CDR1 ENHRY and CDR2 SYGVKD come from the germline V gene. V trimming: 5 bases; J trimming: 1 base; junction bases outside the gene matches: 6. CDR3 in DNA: TGTGCCATCAGTCGAAGCGGGGGGGCCGGCACAGATACGCAGTATTTT. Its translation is CAISRSGGAGTDTQYF.

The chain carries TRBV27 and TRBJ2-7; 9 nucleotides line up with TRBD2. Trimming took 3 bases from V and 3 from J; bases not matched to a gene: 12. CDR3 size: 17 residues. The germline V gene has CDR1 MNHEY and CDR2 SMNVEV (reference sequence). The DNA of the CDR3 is TGTGCCAGCAGTTTGCTCGCTAGCGGGATTTTCCTCTACGAGCAGTACTTC. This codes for CASSLLASGIFLYEQYF.

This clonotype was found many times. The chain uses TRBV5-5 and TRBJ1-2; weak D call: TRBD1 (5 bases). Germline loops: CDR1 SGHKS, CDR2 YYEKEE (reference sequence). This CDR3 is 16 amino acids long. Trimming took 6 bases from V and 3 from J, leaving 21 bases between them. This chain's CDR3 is CASTWGIYGGDYGYTF. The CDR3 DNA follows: TGTGCCAGCACCTGGGGTATCTACGGGGGGGACTATGGCTACACCTTC.

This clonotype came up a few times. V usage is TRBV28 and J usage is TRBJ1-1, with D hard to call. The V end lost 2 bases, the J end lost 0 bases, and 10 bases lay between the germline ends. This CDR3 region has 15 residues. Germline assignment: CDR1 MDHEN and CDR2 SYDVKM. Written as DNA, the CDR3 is TGTGCCAGCAGTTTAATTAGCCTGCTGAACACTGAAGCTTTCTTT. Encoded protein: CASSLISLLNTEAFF.

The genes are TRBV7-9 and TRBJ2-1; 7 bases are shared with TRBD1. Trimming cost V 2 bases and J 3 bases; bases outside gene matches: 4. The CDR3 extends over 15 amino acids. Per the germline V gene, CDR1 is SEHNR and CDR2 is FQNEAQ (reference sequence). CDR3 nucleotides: TGTGCCAGCAGCTTACGGACAGGAAACTACAATGAGCAGTTCTTC. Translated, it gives CASSLRTGNYNEQFF.